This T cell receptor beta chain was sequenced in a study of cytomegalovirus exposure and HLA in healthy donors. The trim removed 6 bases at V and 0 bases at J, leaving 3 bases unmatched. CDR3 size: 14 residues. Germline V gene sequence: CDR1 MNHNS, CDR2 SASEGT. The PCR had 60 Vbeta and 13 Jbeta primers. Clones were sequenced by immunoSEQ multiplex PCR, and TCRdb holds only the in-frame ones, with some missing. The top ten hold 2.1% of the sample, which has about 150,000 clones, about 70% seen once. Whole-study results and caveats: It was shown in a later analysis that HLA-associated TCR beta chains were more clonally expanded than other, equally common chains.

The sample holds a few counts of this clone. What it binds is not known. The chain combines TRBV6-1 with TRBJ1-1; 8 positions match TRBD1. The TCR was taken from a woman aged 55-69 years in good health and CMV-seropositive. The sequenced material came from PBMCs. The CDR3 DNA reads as TGTGCCAGCAGGCTGGACAGGGTGAACACTGAAGCTTTCTTT. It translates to CASRLDRVNTEAFF.